This T cell receptor (beta chain) was captured in a study of cytomegalovirus exposure and HLA in healthy donors. Regarding the study as a whole: The listing of 150 to 200 TCR beta chains classed them as cytomegalovirus-associated. The majority of TCR sequences were rare, yet some public TCRs appeared in many donors.

Separate from the approximately 650-subject first cohort, the 120-subject validation cohort was the one that the donors belonged to. Clones were sequenced by immunoSEQ multiplex PCR, and TCRdb holds only the in-frame ones, with some missing. Among 65,000 or so clones listed, roughly 94% were seen once. A remark on this clone: Its antigen is not identified.

The receptor's source is a man between 18 and 29 years old in good health and CMV-seropositive. Sequenced sample: PBMCs.

As DNA, the CDR3 is TGTGCCTGGAGTAGGGGGCAGGTCACCAATCAGCCCCAGCATTTT. It encodes CAWSRGQVTNQPQHF. V usage is TRBV30 and J usage is TRBJ1-5; 7 bases match TRBD1. Germline V gene data show CDR1 as GTSNPN and CDR2 as SVGIG (reference sequence). Losses at the gene ends were 2 bases for V and 3 bases for J; bases not matched to a gene: 7. The CDR3 spans 15 residues.